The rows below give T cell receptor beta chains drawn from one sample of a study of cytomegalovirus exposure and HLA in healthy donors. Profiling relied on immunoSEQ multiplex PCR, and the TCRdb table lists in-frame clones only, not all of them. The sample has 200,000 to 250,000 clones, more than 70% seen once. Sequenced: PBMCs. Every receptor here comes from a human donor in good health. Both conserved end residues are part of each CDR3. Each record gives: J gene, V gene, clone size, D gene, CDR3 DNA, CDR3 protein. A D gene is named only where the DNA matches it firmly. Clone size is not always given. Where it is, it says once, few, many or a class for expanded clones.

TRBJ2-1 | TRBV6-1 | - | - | TGTGCCAGCAGTGAAGAGCCTCCCTACAATGAGCAGTTCTTC | CASSEEPPYNEQFF
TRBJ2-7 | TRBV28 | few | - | TGTGCCAGCAGTTTTGCATCAACTGATTCCTACGAGCAGTACTTC | CASSFASTDSYEQYF
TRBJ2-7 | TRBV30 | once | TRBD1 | TGTGCCTGGAGTGAGACAGGGAAAAACCTTTACGAGCAGTACTTC | CAWSETGKNLYEQYF
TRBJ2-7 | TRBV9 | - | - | TGTGCCAGCAGCCTCGGGACAACGGGCGAGCAGTACTTC | CASSLGTTGEQYF
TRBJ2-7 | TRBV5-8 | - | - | TGTGCCAGCAGCCCCGGGACTCTAGTATACGAGCAGTACTTC | CASSPGTLVYEQYF
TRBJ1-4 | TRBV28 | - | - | TGTGCCAGCAGTCGCGCAGGGGTTGCAACTAATGAAAAACTGTTTTTT | CASSRAGVATNEKLFF
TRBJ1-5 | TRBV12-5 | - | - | TGTGCTAGTGGTGGGTACAGGGACTATAGCAATCAGCCCCAGCATTTT | CASGGYRDYSNQPQHF
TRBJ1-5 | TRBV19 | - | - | TGTGCCAGTACCACCCAGTTGGGGGCCGTGATGCCCCAGCATTTT | CASTTQLGAVMPQHF
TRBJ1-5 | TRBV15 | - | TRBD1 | TGTGCCACCAGCAGAGGGGGGACAGGATCTCGCGGTCAGCCCCAGCATTTT | CATSRGGTGSRGQPQHF
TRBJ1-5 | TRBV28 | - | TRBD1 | TGTGCCAGCACCGATCGGACAGGACCCTATAGCAATCAGCCCCAGCATTTT | CASTDRTGPYSNQPQHF
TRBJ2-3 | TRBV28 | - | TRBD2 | TGTGCCAGCAGTCCTGTTAGCGGGAGGGGAACAGATACGCAGTATTTT | CASSPVSGRGTDTQYF
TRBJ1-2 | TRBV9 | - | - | TGTGCCAGCAGCGTAGAAGTTCTCGGCTATGGCTACACCTTC | CASSVEVLGYGYTF
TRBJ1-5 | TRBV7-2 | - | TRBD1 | TGTGCCAGCAGCAGGGACAGTAATCAGCCCCAGCATTTT | CASSRDSNQPQHF
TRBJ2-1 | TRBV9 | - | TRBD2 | TGTGCCAGCAGCCGAAAGCGGGAGCTCAATGAGCAGTTCTTC | CASSRKRELNEQFF
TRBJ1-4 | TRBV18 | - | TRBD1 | TGTGCCAGCTCACCACCGGACAGGGGGTCCACTAATGAAAAACTGTTTTTT | CASSPPDRGSTNEKLFF
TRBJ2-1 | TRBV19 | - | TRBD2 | TGTGCCAGTAGTACAATAGCGGGAGTAGGGAAAAATGAGCAGTTCTTC | CASSTIAGVGKNEQFF
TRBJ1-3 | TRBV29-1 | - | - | TGCAGCGTTGAAGATCGATCGAGAGACACCATATATTTT | CSVEDRSRDTIYF
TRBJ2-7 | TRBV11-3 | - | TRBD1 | TGTGCCAGCAGCTTAGAGGGACAGGTGAACGAGCAGTACTTC | CASSLEGQVNEQYF
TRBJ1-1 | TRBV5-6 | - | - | TGTGCCAGCAGCCTTGACACGAACACTGAAGCTTTCTTT | CASSLDTNTEAFF
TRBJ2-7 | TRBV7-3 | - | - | TGTGCCAGCAGCAGACCCGACAGGCGTCCCTACGAGCAGTACTTC | CASSRPDRRPYEQYF
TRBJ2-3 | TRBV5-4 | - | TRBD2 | TGTGCCAGCAGTGGGACTAGCCAGCTGGGAGTCACAGATACGCAGTATTTT | CASSGTSQLGVTDTQYF
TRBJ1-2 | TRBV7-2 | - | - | TGTGCCAGCAGCTCGGCCACGGGAAGTTTTGGTGGCTACACCTTC | CASSSATGSFGGYTF
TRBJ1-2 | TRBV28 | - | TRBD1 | TGTGCCAGCAGAACGAAGACAGGGGCCTATGGCTACACCTTC | CASRTKTGAYGYTF
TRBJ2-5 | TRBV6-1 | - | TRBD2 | TGTGCCAGCAGCCTCGGACTAGTGGGGGAGACCCAGTACTTC | CASSLGLVGETQYF
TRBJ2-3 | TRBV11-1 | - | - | TGTGCCAGCAGCCCGAGGCAGAGCACAGATACGCAGTATTTT | CASSPRQSTDTQYF
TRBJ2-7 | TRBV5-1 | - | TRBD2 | TGCGCCAGCAGCTTGTCCCCGGGACTAGTCCCCCCCTACGAGCAGTACTTC | CASSLSPGLVPPYEQYF
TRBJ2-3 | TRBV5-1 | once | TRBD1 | TGCGCCAGCAGCACAGGGACAGGACTACCGAGCACAGATACGCAGTATTTT | CASSTGTGLPSTDTQYF
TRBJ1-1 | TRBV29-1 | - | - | TGCAGCGTTGATGCAGGGCCACTCAACACTGAAGCTTTCTTT | CSVDAGPLNTEAFF
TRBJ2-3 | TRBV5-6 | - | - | TGTGCCAGCAGCTTGTCGTTCACAGATACGCAGTATTTT | CASSLSFTDTQYF
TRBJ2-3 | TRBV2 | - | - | TGTGCCAGCAGTCCCGGCAGACATTTAGCAGATACGCAGTATTTT | CASSPGRHLADTQYF
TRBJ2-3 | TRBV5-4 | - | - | TGTGCCAGCAGCCCCGCGAGGGGGGATACGCAGTATTTT | CASSPARGDTQYF
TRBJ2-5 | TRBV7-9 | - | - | TGTGCCAGCAGCTTAGAGGCAGGTTCACGGGAGACCCAGTACTTC | CASSLEAGSRETQYF
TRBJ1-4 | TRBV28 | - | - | TGTGCCAGCAGGCTCTCGGGGGTGACTAATGAAAAACTGTTTTTT | CASRLSGVTNEKLFF
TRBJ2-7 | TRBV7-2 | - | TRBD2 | TGTGCCAGCAGCTTAGCGGTAGCGGGAGGGTACGAGCAGTACTTC | CASSLAVAGGYEQYF
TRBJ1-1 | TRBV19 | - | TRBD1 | TGTGCCAGTAGTCCCATGGACAGGTTCCCCATTGAAGCTTTCTTT | CASSPMDRFPIEAFF
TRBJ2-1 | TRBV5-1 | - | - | TGCGCCAGCAGTCGCCTAGCCCTCTCCTACAATGAGCAGTTCTTC | CASSRLALSYNEQFF
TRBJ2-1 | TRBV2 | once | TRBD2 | TGTGCCAGCAGTGAAGTACCGGCTAGCGGGAGCAATGAGCAGTTCTTC | CASSEVPASGSNEQFF
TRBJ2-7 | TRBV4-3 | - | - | TGCGCCAGCAGCCGCTGGGCCAATGGAGGGGCCTACGAGCAGTACTTC | CASSRWANGGAYEQYF
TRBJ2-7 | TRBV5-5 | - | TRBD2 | TGTGCCAGCAGGCCCACCCTAGCGGGAGTATACGAGCAGTACTTC | CASRPTLAGVYEQYF
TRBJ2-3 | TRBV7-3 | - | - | TGTGCCAGCAGCCAACAATTGTCAGGCGACACGCAGTATTTT | CASSQQLSGDTQYF